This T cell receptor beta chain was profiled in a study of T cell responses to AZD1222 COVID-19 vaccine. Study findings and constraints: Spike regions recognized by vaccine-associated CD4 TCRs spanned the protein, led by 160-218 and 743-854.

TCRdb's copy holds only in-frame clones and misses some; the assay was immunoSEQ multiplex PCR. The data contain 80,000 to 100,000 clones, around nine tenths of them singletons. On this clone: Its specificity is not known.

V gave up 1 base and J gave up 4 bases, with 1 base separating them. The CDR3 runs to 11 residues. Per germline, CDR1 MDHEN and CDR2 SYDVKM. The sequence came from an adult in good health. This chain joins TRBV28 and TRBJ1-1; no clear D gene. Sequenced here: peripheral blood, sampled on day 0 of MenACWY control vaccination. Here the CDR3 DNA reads TGTGCCAGCAGTTTATTCACTGAAGCTTTCTTT. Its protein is CASSLFTEAFF.